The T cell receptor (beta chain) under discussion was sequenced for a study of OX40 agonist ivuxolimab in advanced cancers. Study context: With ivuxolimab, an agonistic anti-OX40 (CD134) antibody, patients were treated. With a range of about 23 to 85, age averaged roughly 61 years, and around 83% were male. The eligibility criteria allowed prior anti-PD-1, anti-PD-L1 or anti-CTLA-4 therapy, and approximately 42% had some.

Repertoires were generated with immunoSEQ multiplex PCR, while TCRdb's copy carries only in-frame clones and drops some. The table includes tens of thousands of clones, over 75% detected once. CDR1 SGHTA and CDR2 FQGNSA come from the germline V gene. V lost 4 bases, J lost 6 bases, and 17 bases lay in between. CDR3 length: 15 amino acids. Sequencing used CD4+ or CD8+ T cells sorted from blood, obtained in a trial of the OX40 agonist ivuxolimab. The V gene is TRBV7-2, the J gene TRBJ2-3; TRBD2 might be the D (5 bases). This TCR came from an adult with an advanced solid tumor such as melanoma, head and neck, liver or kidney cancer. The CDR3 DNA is TGTGCCAGCAGCTACAAACGGGATCCCTCGGATACGCAGTATTTT. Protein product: CASSYKRDPSDTQYF.